Listed below are T cell receptor beta chains from one sample, sequenced in a study of shared clonotypes between healthy human individuals. Profiling relied on immunoSEQ multiplex PCR, and the TCRdb table lists in-frame clones only, not all of them. The table has 2.3 million or so clones, approximately 95% seen once. The sample comprised naive CD4+ T cells from PBMCs. The receptor set was obtained from a man between 18 and 29 years old in good health. Some clones in this sample may be carry-over from other donors' samples. CDR3s include the opening cysteine and the closing phenylalanine or tryptophan. Fields, in order: D gene, V gene, J gene, CDR3 protein. A D gene is named only where the DNA matches it firmly.

-	TRBV7-8	TRBJ2-7	CASSLQGYEQYF
-	TRBV28	TRBJ1-1	CASSPPAALNTEAFF
-	TRBV7-2	TRBJ2-1	CASSFGASNEQFF
TRBD2	TRBV14	TRBJ2-3	CASSPGTSALDTQYF
TRBD2	TRBV28	TRBJ2-1	CASSLAGANEQFF
-	TRBV28	TRBJ2-7	CASSLAGTYEQYF
-	TRBV2	TRBJ1-3	CASSEEGQGNTIYF
-	TRBV5-4	TRBJ2-1	CASSPLGGGSSYNEQFF
-	TRBV2	TRBJ1-3	CASSEVRWGPEVRNTIYF
TRBD2	TRBV5-4	TRBJ2-7	CASSPRGTSGGWEQYF
-	TRBV30	TRBJ1-6	CAWSVLAINSPLHF
-	TRBV15	TRBJ1-1	CATSRGGWGNTEAFF
TRBD2	TRBV27	TRBJ2-7	CASSRGVAGGGEQYF
TRBD1	TRBV19	TRBJ2-1	CASSIARGPGDEQFF
TRBD1	TRBV10-3	TRBJ1-2	CAISSGGGSGYTF
TRBD2	TRBV5-6	TRBJ2-5	CASSLIRGGGSLETQYF
TRBD2	TRBV6-5	TRBJ2-7	CASSRLAGKDYEQYF
-	TRBV7-8	TRBJ1-4	CASSPNRGREGEKLFF
-	TRBV2	TRBJ2-5	CASSGATRRGETQYF
-	TRBV28	TRBJ1-5	CASSLGGGSFNQPQHF
TRBD1	TRBV18	TRBJ1-5	CASSPPGQGAGQPQHF
-	TRBV9	TRBJ2-4	CASSAADSDRFHF
-	TRBV15	TRBJ1-5	CATSRLQGSNQPQHF
-	TRBV27	TRBJ2-5	CASSPYSGETQYF
-	TRBV18	TRBJ1-1	CASSPGTPNTEAFF
-	TRBV7-3	TRBJ2-1	CASSPRARNEQFF
TRBD1	TRBV4-1	TRBJ2-1	CASSPPPDRVFEQFF
TRBD2	TRBV27	TRBJ2-5	CASLPREGGETQYF
-	TRBV28	TRBJ2-1	CASSLPRGTIGRGYEQFF
-	TRBV28	TRBJ2-6	CASSLLQAGGANVLTF
TRBD1	TRBV18	TRBJ2-2	CASSPMTGADGELFF
-	TRBV28	TRBJ2-7	CASSSPWAYEQYF
-	TRBV7-3	TRBJ2-2	CASSLDPSSTGELFF
TRBD2	TRBV7-3	TRBJ2-7	CASSLESGGLYEQYF
-	TRBV5-1	TRBJ1-1	CASSSPTGYNTEAFF
TRBD2	TRBV5-4	TRBJ2-3	CASSPIGTSGDTQYF
-	TRBV5-4	TRBJ2-1	CASSLGSGGSEQFF
-	TRBV9	TRBJ2-1	CASSVDNEQFF
-	TRBV7-2	TRBJ1-2	CASSLLVQNGYTF
-	TRBV30	TRBJ1-2	CAWSPHLGGSGYGYTF
-	TRBV5-1	TRBJ2-6	CASSPHSGANVLTF
TRBD2	TRBV7-9	TRBJ2-3	CASSLTSGRNTDTQYF
TRBD1	TRBV5-1	TRBJ1-2	CASSSGTGDLANYGYTF
TRBD2	TRBV2	TRBJ2-5	CASSGTRQETQYF
-	TRBV29-1	TRBJ2-3	CSATGRYTDTQYF
-	TRBV7-8	TRBJ2-1	CASSSDPEQFF
TRBD2	TRBV28	TRBJ2-3	CASSLFDLAGGLDTQYF
-	TRBV30	TRBJ1-4	CAFSTNEKLFF
TRBD2	TRBV9	TRBJ2-1	CASSLTSGDYNEQFF
TRBD1	TRBV18	TRBJ1-5	CASSPGQGFRNQPQHF
-	TRBV5-1	TRBJ2-1	CASSPGTAESYNEQFF
-	TRBV5-1	TRBJ2-3	CASSDTDTQYF
TRBD1	TRBV4-2	TRBJ1-1	CASSWDRGNTEAFF
-	TRBV27	TRBJ2-3	CASSPIRTGTDTQYF
-	TRBV7-9	TRBJ2-7	CASSVYGDSSYEQYF
-	TRBV5-4	TRBJ2-2	CASSLRLTNTGELFF
-	TRBV5-1	TRBJ2-7	CASREEGKQYF
-	TRBV6-1	TRBJ2-2	CASSQLGKSGELFF
-	TRBV19	TRBJ2-7	CASSITPGYEQYF